This entry is about one TCR beta chain. Repertoires were generated with immunoSEQ multiplex PCR, while TCRdb's copy carries only in-frame clones and drops some. Altogether about 250,000 clones are present, 65% to 85% being singletons, with the ten largest covering around 3.6%. This sample stems from a study of blood T cell repertoires in COVID-19. CDR3 length: 18 amino acids. CDR1 is SGHNT and CDR2 is YYREEE in the germline V gene (reference sequence). V lost 4 bases and J lost 1, with 23 bases in between. The source is a man over 45 who had recovered from COVID-19. V usage is TRBV5-4 and J usage is TRBJ1-1, with D possibly TRBD1 on 5 matching bases. The specimen sequenced was PBMCs or T cells enriched from blood (not recorded which). The CDR3 is CASSGGRGGRPWNTEAFF. CDR3 nucleotides: TGTGCCAGCAGCGGAGGACGCGGGGGAAGACCTTGGAACACTGAAGCTTTCTTT.